Shown below are 23 T cell receptor beta chains from a single sample sequenced in a study of T cell changes during pregnancy in multiple sclerosis. Using immunoSEQ multiplex PCR, the repertoire was profiled, and TCRdb retains in-frame clones only, with some absent. The sample shows approximately 30,000 clones, about nine tenths of them seen only once. Here the sequenced sample was CD8+ T cells from peripheral blood mononuclear cells, taken in the second trimester of pregnancy. The origin of the receptors is a female donor with multiple sclerosis, enrolled in a pregnancy study.

Here the CDR3 DNA reads TGTGCCAGCAGGCTGAGCGGGGGGGTCTCCTACGAGCAGTACTTC. This gives the protein CASRLSGGVSYEQYF. The chain recombines TRBV28 with TRBJ2-7; 10 bases line up with TRBD2. The CDR3 has 15 residues. The germline V gene has CDR1 MDHEN and CDR2 SYDVKM. Germline trimming cut 6 bases from V and 0 bases from J; bases unmatched to any gene: 5.

The V gene is TRBV5-6, the J gene TRBJ1-1; D gene uncertain. The CDR3 sequence is 14 residues long. V was shortened by 0 bases and J by 5 bases, with 11 bases between the two germline ends. Germline lookup yields CDR1 SGHDT and CDR2 YYEEEE. The chain's CDR3 is CASSLEGGRTEAFF. The CDR3 nucleotides read TGTGCCAGCAGCTTGGAGGGTGGGAGGACTGAAGCTTTCTTT.

The chain uses TRBV13 and TRBJ1-5; tentatively, D is TRBD1 (5 bases). The germline V and J ends were trimmed by 6 bases and 5 bases, with 11 bases remaining between them. This CDR3 has 13 amino acids. Germline CDR1 is PRHDT and CDR2 is FYEKMQ (reference sequence). In DNA form, the CDR3 reads TGTGCCAGCAGTCAGGGTTTCGATCAGCCCCAGCATTTT. Protein: CASSQGFDQPQHF.

The count of this clone is one. The gene calls are TRBV30 and TRBJ1-1; D unclear. The V end lost 3 bases, the J end lost 1 base, and 6 bases lay between the germline ends. Germline V gives CDR1 GTSNPN, CDR2 SVGIG (reference sequence). There are 12 residues in the CDR3. The CDR3 nucleotides read TGTGCCTGGAGGCGGAAGAACACTGAAGCTTTCTTT. This encodes CAWRRKNTEAFF.

This clone appeared a few times. The V call is TRBV9, the J call TRBJ2-3; 9 bases match TRBD1. Germline trimming cut 0 bases from V and 4 bases from J; bases unmatched to any gene: 6. Looked up from germline, CDR1 is SGDLS and CDR2 is YYNGEE. The CDR3 is 16 residues long. The CDR3 DNA follows: TGTGCCAGCAGCGTAGAACAGGGGGCCGGAGCAGATACGCAGTATTTT. Encoded protein: CASSVEQGAGADTQYF.

V gene TRBV4-1 combines with J gene TRBJ1-2; D is ambiguous. Germline lookup yields CDR1 MGHRA and CDR2 YSYEKL. Between the trimmed V and J ends, which lost 4 bases and 8 bases, there was a span of 20 bases. This CDR3 has 15 amino acids. The CDR3 region is CASSLKTIQVGGYTF. CDR3 DNA: TGCGCCAGCAGCCTAAAGACCATCCAGGTGGGCGGCTACACCTTC.

J is TRBJ1-1 and V is TRBV7-3; 7 bases agree with TRBD1. The ends lost 4 bases at V and 1 base at J; junction bases unmatched: 3. Germline V lookup: CDR1 SGHTA, CDR2 FQGTGA. The CDR3 has 14 residues. The CDR3 sequence: CASSWYRGNTEAFF. Written as DNA, the CDR3 is TGTGCCAGCAGCTGGTACAGGGGGAACACTGAAGCTTTCTTT.

V gene TRBV19 combines with J gene TRBJ2-1; D is possibly TRBD1 (5 bases). V was cut by 3 bases and J by 1 base, with 10 bases left in between. There are 15 residues in the CDR3. Germline CDR1 and CDR2: LNHDA and SQIVND (reference sequence). CDR3 region: CASSIQGGSYNEQFF. CDR3 in DNA: TGTGCCAGTAGTATCCAGGGTGGGTCCTACAATGAGCAGTTCTTC.

The V gene is TRBV19, the J gene TRBJ2-1, with D maybe TRBD2 (5 bases). This CDR3 is built from 11 residues. V lost 3 bases and J lost 12, with 9 bases in between. The V gene's germline CDR1 is LNHDA and CDR2 SQIVND (reference sequence). The CDR3 sequence: CASSIGNRQFF. The DNA of the CDR3 is TGTGCCAGTAGTATCGGGAATCGGCAGTTCTTC.

This chain links TRBV4-2 with TRBJ2-3; 10 positions agree with TRBD2. Germline CDR1 is LGHNA and CDR2 is YNFKEQ. This CDR3 contains 15 residues. V was clipped by 0 bases and J by 6 bases; unmatched bases: 3. CDR3: CASSQEAGGPDTQYF. The CDR3 bases are TGTGCCAGCAGCCAAGAAGCGGGGGGGCCGGATACGCAGTATTTT.

This clone was observed a single time. The chain is built from TRBV19 and TRBJ1-1; 7 positions match TRBD1. V lost 5 bases and J lost 3; bases outside the gene matches: 15. There are 17 residues in the CDR3. CDR1 and CDR2 (germline): LNHDA, SQIVND (reference sequence). CDR3 DNA: TGTGCCAGTAGTGACCGGACAGGCCGGGTCGCATACACTGAAGCTTTCTTT. Translation: CASSDRTGRVAYTEAFF. The whole variable domain, filled in from reference TRBV19 and TRBJ1-1, reads DGGITQSPKYLFRKEGQNVTLSCEQNLNHDAMYWYRQDPGQGLRLIYYSQIVNDFQKGDIAEGYSVSREKKESFPLTVTSAQKNPTAFYLCASSDRTGRVAYTEAFFGQGTRLTVV.

This rearrangement joins TRBV11-2 to TRBJ1-1; 8 nucleotides align to TRBD1. The germline CDR1 and CDR2 sequences are SGHAT and FQNNGV. V was clipped by 2 bases and J by 1 base; unmatched bases: 3. This CDR3 comprises 15 residues. The CDR3 loop is CASSLWGQENTEAFF. In nucleotides, the CDR3 is TGTGCCAGCAGCTTATGGGGACAGGAGAACACTGAAGCTTTCTTT.

The V call is TRBV6-5, the J call TRBJ2-3; D gene ambiguous. The CDR3 has 15 residues. Trimming removed 2 bases at V and 1 base at J, with 10 bases between. From germline, CDR1 is MNHEY and CDR2 SVGAGI. The CDR3 loop reads CASSYQLSRTDTQYF. The CDR3 nucleotides read TGTGCCAGCAGTTACCAGTTGTCGCGCACAGATACGCAGTATTTT.

The J gene is TRBJ1-1, the V gene TRBV19; D possibly corresponds to TRBD1 (6 bases). This CDR3 is built from 16 residues. In germline, CDR1 is LNHDA, CDR2 SQIVND (reference sequence). Trimming stripped 7 bases from V and 0 bases from J, with 18 bases between. CDR3 nucleotide sequence: TGTGCCAGTACGGAAGGGGGTCTGTGGCTGAACACTGAAGCTTTCTTT. Its translation: CASTEGGLWLNTEAFF.

The rearrangement uses TRBV5-4 and TRBJ2-3; 7 nucleotides agree with TRBD2. The V gene end was trimmed by 6 bases and the J gene end by 1 base; junction bases not matched to a gene: 5. Germline CDR1 reads SGHNT; CDR2 reads YYREEE (reference sequence). The CDR3 contains 14 residues. CDR3 region: CASTRDYRTDTQYF. The CDR3 DNA reads TGTGCCAGCACCCGGGACTACCGCACAGATACGCAGTATTTT.

This chain uses TRBV4-3 with TRBJ2-1; 7 positions agree with TRBD1. Per the germline V gene, CDR1 is LGHNA and CDR2 is YSLEER. This CDR3 is 15 amino acids long. Trimming removed 0 bases from V and 4 bases from J; junction bases left unmatched: 3. CDR3 nucleotides: TGCGCCAGCAGCCAAGAGGGACAGAATTACAATGAGCAGTTCTTC. The encoded protein is CASSQEGQNYNEQFF.

The CDR3 reads CASSKRTNTNYGYTF. The CDR3 region has the DNA TGTGCCAGCTCTAAACGGACAAATACTAACTATGGCTACACCTTC. The rearrangement links TRBV27 to TRBJ1-2, with a possible D match to TRBD1 (5 bases). The CDR3 has 15 residues. Germline-derived CDR1 and CDR2 are MNHEY and SMNVEV (reference sequence). The V end lost 8 bases, the J end lost 0 bases, and 16 bases lay between the germline ends.

The gene calls are TRBV27 and TRBJ1-2, with D perhaps TRBD1 (5 bases). CDR1 is MNHEY and CDR2 is SMNVEV in the germline V gene (reference sequence). This CDR3 has 13 residues. Trimming removed 2 bases from V and 5 bases from J, with 9 bases in between. CDR3 protein: CASSLGAFYGYTF. CDR3 DNA: TGTGCCAGCAGTTTAGGGGCATTTTATGGCTACACCTTC.

This chain connects TRBV5-1 to TRBJ2-6; D uncertain. Germline CDR1 and CDR2: SGHRS and YFSETQ. The CDR3 is made up of 15 amino acids. Trimming removed 4 bases from V and 1 base from J, with 9 bases in between. In nucleotides, the CDR3 is TGCGCCAGCAGCGAAGAGCTTTCTGGGGCCAACGTCCTGACTTTC. Amino acid sequence: CASSEELSGANVLTF.

The chain has TRBV19 and TRBJ1-6, with 9 bases matching TRBD1. Germline V lookup: CDR1 LNHDA, CDR2 SQIVND (reference sequence). Losses at the gene ends were 3 bases for V and 9 bases for J; bases not matched to a gene: 6. This CDR3 is 15 amino acids long. As DNA, the CDR3 is TGTGCCAGTAGTATGGGAGACAGGGGGAGTTCACCCCTCCACTTT. Protein product: CASSMGDRGSSPLHF. The complete variable domain, with remaining parts taken from reference TRBV19 and TRBJ1-6, reads DGGITQSPKYLFRKEGQNVTLSCEQNLNHDAMYWYRQDPGQGLRLIYYSQIVNDFQKGDIAEGYSVSREKKESFPLTVTSAQKNPTAFYLCASSMGDRGSSPLHFGNGTRLTVT.

The genes are TRBV6-1 and TRBJ2-7; 7 bases match TRBD1. This CDR3 is 15 amino acids long. V lost 1 base and J lost 7; bases outside the gene matches: 10. The germline V gene has CDR1 MNHNS and CDR2 SASEGT. The CDR3 here is CASSEGFEGAEEQYF. The DNA of the CDR3 is TGTGCCAGCAGTGAAGGGTTCGAGGGGGCAGAAGAGCAGTACTTC.

The chain couples TRBV14 to TRBJ1-1; 7 bases are shared with TRBD1. Germline CDR1 is SGHDN and CDR2 is FVKESK. After removal of 2 bases from V and 1 base from J, the junction contained 1 base not matched to a gene. This CDR3 contains 14 residues. CDR3 residues: CASSQRDRNTEAFF. The CDR3 coding sequence is TGTGCCAGCAGCCAAAGGGACAGGAACACTGAAGCTTTCTTT.

This rearrangement joins TRBV7-3 to TRBJ1-1, with TRBD1 matching over 8 bases. J lost 7 bases, V lost 0 bases, and 7 bases had no gene match. Germline V gives CDR1 SGHTA, CDR2 FQGTGA. The CDR3 spans 15 residues. CDR3 sequence (DNA): TGTGCCAGCAGCTTAACTGGGGGACAGGTCAGTGAAGCTTTCTTT. This gives the protein CASSLTGGQVSEAFF.